This T cell receptor beta chain was identified in a study of radiotherapy plus CTLA-4 blockade in lung cancer. Across the whole study: Objective response rate was 15% to 20%; disease control rate, 31%. Whole-study results and caveats: Reports identified early blood T cell clone dynamics, with interferon-beta, as the best response predictor. Tumor-origin TCR clones grew in blood after radiotherapy plus ipilimumab.

Remarks on this clone: Its antigen is unidentified.

The CDR3 totals 15 residues. The junction had 12 bases not matched to a gene; V was cut back by 5 bases and J by 8 bases. Germline lookup yields CDR1 SGHVS and CDR2 FQNEAQ. The method was immunoSEQ multiplex PCR; TCRdb's version includes in-frame clones alone and lacks a portion of them. The data hold about 78,000 clones, with around 87% observed a single time. This sequence joins TRBV7-8 and TRBJ2-1, with 7 bases identical to TRBD1. This material consisted of peripheral blood, taken from a patient treated with radiotherapy plus ipilimumab. The receptor was derived from a human donor with non-small cell lung cancer who had stable disease on radiotherapy plus ipilimumab. This chain's CDR3 is CASSHDIGTGDEQFF. CDR3 sequence (DNA): TGTGCCAGCAGCCACGATATTGGCACAGGGGATGAGCAGTTCTTC. Based on the CDR3 plus reference TRBV7-8 and TRBJ2-1, the full variable domain is GAGVSQSPRYKVAKRGQDVALRCDPISGHVSLFWYQQALGQGPEFLTYFQNEAQLDKSGLPSDRFFAERPEGSVSTLKIQRTQQEDSAVYLCASSHDIGTGDEQFFGPGTRLTVL.